One T cell receptor (beta chain) is described in this entry. Its antigen is currently unknown. The source material, RNA transcripts, was used to amplify TCR beta CDR3 regions. The HTBI primer set served for first-round RT-PCR of the TCR CDR3. MiXCR, run by TCRdb on the multiplex PCR reads, gives a single entry per CDR3 protein. The data show more than 550,000 distinct CDR3 sequences, with around 20% seen just once and approximately 15% held by the top ten. The data were obtained in a study of T cells in Graves' hyperthyroidism and ophthalmopathy. The germline V gene has CDR1 LGHDT and CDR2 YNNKEL (reference sequence). This CDR3 region has 15 residues. Trimming removed 3 bases at V and 7 bases at J, with 18 bases between. Study results and limitations: Stable hyperthyroidism was told apart from ophthalmopathy by a model built on 13 V-J features.

The TCR was taken from a woman between 45 and 65 years old with Graves' hyperthyroidism that later progressed to Graves' ophthalmopathy. The material sequenced was blood. This rearrangement joins TRBV3-1 to TRBJ1-2; possibly TRBD1 for D (6 bases). CDR3 amino acids: CASSHPTPGARGYTF. The CDR3 DNA reads TGTGCCAGCAGCCACCCCACTCCAGGGGCGCGTGGCTACACCTTC.